The text below deals with one TCR beta chain. Its antigen is still unknown. The CDR3 runs 17 residues. In germline, CDR1 is LGHNA, CDR2 YSLEER. V shed 1 base and J 2 bases; nucleotides not matched to a gene: 7. These data originate in a study of cytomegalovirus exposure and HLA in healthy donors. Study-level results: Both high specificity and high sensitivity reportedly marked the classifier's diagnosis of cytomegalovirus status. Across donors, most TCRs were seen rarely, yet some public ones were widespread. A few CMV-associated chains were confirmed in vitro to be specific for CMV antigens.

This table comes from immunoSEQ multiplex PCR, and its TCRdb copy is limited to in-frame clones, with some not included. The data contain about 49,000 clones, around nine tenths of them singletons. This sequence was found in a man aged 18 to 30 in good health and CMV-seronegative. The V gene is TRBV4-3, the J gene TRBJ2-7; 11 positions match TRBD1. The sequencing input was PBMCs. The CDR3 spells CASSQVPPGQGAYEQYF. The CDR3 nucleotides read TGCGCCAGCAGCCAAGTCCCGCCGGGACAGGGGGCCTACGAGCAGTACTTC.